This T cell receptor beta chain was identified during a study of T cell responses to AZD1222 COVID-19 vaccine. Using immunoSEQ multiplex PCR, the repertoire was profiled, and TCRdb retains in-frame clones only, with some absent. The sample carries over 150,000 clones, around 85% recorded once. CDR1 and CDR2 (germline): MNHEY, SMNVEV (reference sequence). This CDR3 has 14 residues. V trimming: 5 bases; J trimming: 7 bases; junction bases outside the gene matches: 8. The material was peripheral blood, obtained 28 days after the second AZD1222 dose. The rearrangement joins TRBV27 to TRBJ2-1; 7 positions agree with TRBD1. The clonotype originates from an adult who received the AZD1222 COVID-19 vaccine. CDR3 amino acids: CASSPGTAGNEQFF. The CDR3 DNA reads TGTGCCAGCAGTCCAGGGACAGCCGGGAATGAGCAGTTCTTC.